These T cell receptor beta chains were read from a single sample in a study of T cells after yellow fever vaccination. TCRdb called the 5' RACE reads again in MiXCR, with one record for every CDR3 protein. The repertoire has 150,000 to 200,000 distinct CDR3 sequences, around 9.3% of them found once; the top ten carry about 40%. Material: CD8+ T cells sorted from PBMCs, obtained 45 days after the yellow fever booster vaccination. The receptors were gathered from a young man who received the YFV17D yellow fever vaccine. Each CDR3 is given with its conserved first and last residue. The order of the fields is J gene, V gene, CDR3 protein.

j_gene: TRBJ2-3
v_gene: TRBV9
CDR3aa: CASSVGRSFTDTQYF

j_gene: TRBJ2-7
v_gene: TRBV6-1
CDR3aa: CAGGVGYEQYF

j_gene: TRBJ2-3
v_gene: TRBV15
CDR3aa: CATAARAGHLDTQYF

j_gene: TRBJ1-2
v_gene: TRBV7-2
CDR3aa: CASRGLGQGPFDGYTF

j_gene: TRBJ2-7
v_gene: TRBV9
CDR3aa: CASSVEGPWTSGGTYEQYF

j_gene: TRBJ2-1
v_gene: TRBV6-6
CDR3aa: CASSYGLGARNEQFF

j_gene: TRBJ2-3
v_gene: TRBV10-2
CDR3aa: CASDSSGGFTDTQYF

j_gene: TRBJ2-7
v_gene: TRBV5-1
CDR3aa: CASSRRDRAHEQYF

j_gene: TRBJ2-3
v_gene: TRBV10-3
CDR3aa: CAIRVVDTQYF

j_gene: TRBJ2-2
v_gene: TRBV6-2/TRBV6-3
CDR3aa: CASSEDSVYGNTGELFF

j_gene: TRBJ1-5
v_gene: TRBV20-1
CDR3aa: CSATTGVGSQPQHF

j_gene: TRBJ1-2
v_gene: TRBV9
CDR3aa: CASSAMTGLNYGYTF

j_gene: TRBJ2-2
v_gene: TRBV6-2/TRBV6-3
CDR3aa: CASSRPADTGELFF

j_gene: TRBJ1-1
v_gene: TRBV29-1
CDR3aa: CSVEDGRGSEAFF

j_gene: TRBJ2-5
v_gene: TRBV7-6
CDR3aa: CASSLGLVGIQETQYF

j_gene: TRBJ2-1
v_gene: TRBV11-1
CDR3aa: CASSLAPEGNEQFF

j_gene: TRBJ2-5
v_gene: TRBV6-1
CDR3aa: CASSVTGVQETQYF

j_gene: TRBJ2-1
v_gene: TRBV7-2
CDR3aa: CASSKGLAGVNPYNEQFF

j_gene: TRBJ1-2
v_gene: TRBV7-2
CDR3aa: CASSLVPGQGNYGYTF

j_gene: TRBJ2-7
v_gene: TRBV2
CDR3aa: CASSRTEAFYEQYF

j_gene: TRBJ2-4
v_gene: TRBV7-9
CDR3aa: CASSSAILAGGLINIQYF

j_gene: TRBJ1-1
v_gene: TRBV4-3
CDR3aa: CASSQDYPTEAFF